This T cell receptor beta chain was recovered during a study of control samples from healthy donors and cancer patients. Clones were read by immunoSEQ multiplex PCR, and TCRdb kept only the in-frame ones, dropping some. This sample has around 92,000 clones, with roughly 78% found just once. The sequence was obtained from a man aged 60 to 69 in good health. The sequenced sample consisted of blood.

The CDR3, as DNA: TGTGCCAGCAGTCTGGACCCTGAAAAACTGTTTTTT. The encoded protein is CASSLDPEKLFF. The rearrangement joins TRBV12-3 or TRBV12-4 to TRBJ1-4, with no clear D. The CDR3 is made up of 12 amino acids. V gave up 5 bases and J gave up 7 bases, with 8 bases separating them.